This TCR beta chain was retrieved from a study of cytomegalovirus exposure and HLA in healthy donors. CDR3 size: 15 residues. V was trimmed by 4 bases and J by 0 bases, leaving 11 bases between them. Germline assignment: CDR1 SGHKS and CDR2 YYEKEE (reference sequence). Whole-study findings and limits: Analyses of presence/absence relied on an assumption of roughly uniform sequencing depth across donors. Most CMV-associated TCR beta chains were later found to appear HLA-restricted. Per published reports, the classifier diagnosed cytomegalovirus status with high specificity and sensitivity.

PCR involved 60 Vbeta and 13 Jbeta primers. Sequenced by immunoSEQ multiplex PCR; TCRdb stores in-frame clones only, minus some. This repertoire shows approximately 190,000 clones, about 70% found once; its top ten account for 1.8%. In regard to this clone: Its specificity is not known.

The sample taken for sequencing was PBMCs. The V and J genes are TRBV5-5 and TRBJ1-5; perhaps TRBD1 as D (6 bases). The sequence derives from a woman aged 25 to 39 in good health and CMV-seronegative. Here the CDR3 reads CASSTDRLSNQPQHF. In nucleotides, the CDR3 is TGTGCCAGCAGCACAGACAGGCTTAGCAATCAGCCCCAGCATTTT.